This T cell receptor beta chain was retrieved from a study of cytomegalovirus exposure and HLA in healthy donors. With regard to this clone: The antigen is unknown.

Looked up from germline, CDR1 is LGHNA and CDR2 is YNFKEQ. The CDR3 loop spans 16 amino acids. Trimming removed 3 bases from V and 4 bases from J; junction bases left unmatched: 7. Study observations and caveats: The authors listed 150 to 200 TCR beta chains as cytomegalovirus-associated.

Data came from immunoSEQ multiplex PCR; TCRdb stores just in-frame clones and leaves some out. The sample consists of tens of thousands of clones, 94% of them appearing once. Donors were drawn from the approximately 130-subject validation cohort, separate from the roughly 610-subject first cohort. Sequencing input: PBMCs. The clonotype was recovered from a woman aged 18-30 years in good health and CMV-seronegative. The chain joins TRBV4-2 to TRBJ1-3; 9 nucleotides line up with TRBD1. CDR3 region: CASSQHGTGTGNTIYF. The DNA for the CDR3 is TGTGCCAGCAGCCAGCATGGGACAGGGACAGGAAACACCATATATTTT.